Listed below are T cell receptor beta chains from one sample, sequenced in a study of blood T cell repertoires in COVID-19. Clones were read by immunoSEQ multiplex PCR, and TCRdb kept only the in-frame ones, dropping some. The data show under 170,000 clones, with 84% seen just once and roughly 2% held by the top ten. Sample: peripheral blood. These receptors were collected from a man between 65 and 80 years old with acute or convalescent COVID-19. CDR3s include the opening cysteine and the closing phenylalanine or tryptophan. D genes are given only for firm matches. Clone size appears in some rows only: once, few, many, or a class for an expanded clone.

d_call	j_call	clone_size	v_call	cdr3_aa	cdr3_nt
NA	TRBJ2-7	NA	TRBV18	CASSPKENEQYF	TGTGCCAGCTCACCAAAGGAGAACGAGCAGTACTTC
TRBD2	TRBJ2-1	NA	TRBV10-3	CAIKGGFNEQFF	TGTGCCATCAAGGGAGGGTTCAATGAGCAGTTCTTC
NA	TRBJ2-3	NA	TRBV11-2	CASSLTGTDTQYF	TGTGCCAGCAGCCTGACTGGCACAGATACGCAGTATTTT
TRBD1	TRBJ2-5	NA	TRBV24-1	CATSDYTYKGQGGQETQYF	TGTGCCACCAGTGATTACACTTACAAAGGACAGGGAGGCCAAGAGACCCAGTACTTC
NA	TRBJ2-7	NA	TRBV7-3	CASSDGQGPGPYEQYF	TGTGCCAGCAGCGACGGACAAGGCCCAGGGCCCTACGAGCAGTACTTC
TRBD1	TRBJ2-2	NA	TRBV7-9	CASSRQGADTGELFF	TGTGCCAGCAGCAGACAGGGGGCGGACACCGGGGAGCTGTTTTTT
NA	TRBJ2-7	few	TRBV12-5	CASGLGRIYEQYF	TGTGCTAGTGGTTTGGGCAGGATCTACGAGCAGTACTTC
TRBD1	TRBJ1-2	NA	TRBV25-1	CASSGGQGLYTF	TGTGCCAGCAGTGGAGGACAGGGGCTCTACACCTTC
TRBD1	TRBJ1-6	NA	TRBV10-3	CAIGYDRDGTPLHF	TGTGCCATCGGGTACGACAGGGACGGAACACCCCTCCACTTT
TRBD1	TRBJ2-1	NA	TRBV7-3	CASSLGTGYNEQFF	TGTGCCAGCAGCTTAGGGACAGGCTACAATGAGCAGTTCTTC
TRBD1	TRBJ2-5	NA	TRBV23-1	CASPTGGAETQYF	TGCGCCAGCCCTACAGGGGGCGCGGAGACCCAGTACTTC
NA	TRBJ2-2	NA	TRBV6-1	CASSDVGNTGELFF	TGTGCCAGCAGTGACGTCGGGAACACCGGGGAGCTGTTTTTT
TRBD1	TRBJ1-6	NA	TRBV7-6	CASSQGAGRGSPLHF	TGTGCCAGCAGCCAGGGGGCAGGGAGGGGATCACCCCTCCACTTT
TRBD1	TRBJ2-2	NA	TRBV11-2	CASSLGGTDGELFF	TGTGCCAGCAGCTTAGGAGGGACAGACGGGGAGCTGTTTTTT
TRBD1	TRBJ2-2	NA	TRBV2	CASKTGARQTGELFF	TGTGCCAGCAAAACAGGGGCACGACAGACCGGGGAGCTGTTTTTT
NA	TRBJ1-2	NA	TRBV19	CASTEKGFNFGYTF	TGTGCCAGTACCGAGAAGGGGTTTAACTTTGGCTACACCTTC
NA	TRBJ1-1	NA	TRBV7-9	CASSFEGTEAFF	TGTGCCAGCAGCTTTGAGGGCACTGAAGCTTTCTTT
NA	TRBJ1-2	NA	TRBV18	CASSPVDRKYGYTF	TGTGCCAGCTCACCAGTTGACAGAAAATATGGCTACACCTTC
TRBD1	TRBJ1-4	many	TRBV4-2	CASSQESGMWGQGEKLFF	TGTGCCAGCAGCCAAGAGTCCGGGATGTGGGGACAGGGAGAAAAACTGTTTTTT
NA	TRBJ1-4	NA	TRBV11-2	CASSLAWQDNEKLFF	TGTGCCAGCAGCTTAGCATGGCAAGATAATGAAAAACTGTTTTTT
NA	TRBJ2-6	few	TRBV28	CASTALAGRSGANVLTF	TGTGCCAGCACCGCCCTTGCGGGTCGCTCTGGGGCCAACGTCCTGACTTTC
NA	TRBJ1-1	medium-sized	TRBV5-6	CASSFRLGEGNTEAFF	TGTGCCAGCAGCTTTCGACTAGGGGAGGGAAACACTGAAGCTTTCTTT
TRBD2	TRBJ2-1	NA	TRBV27	CASSLFGGGAWNEQFF	TGTGCCAGCAGTTTATTTGGCGGGGGGGCCTGGAATGAGCAGTTCTTC
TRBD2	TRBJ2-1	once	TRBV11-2	CASSIGTSGGAHEQFF	TGTGCCAGCAGCATTGGGACTAGCGGGGGGGCCCATGAGCAGTTCTTC